These 29 T cell receptor beta chains were sequenced from one sample in a study of beta chain features in type 1 diabetes. The authors reverse transcribed all of the isolated RNA, so sequencing captured expressed TCRB transcripts. The repertoire was sequenced with immunoSEQ multiplex PCR; TCRdb's copy has only in-frame clones and lacks some. The sample records more than 350,000 clones, approximately 10% being singletons. Sequencing input: naive CD4+ T cells from blood. The receptors originated from a young woman in good health.

This chain joins TRBV15 and TRBJ1-1, with a possible D match to TRBD1 (5 bases). V was trimmed by 5 bases and J by 4 bases, leaving 11 bases between them. This CDR3 spans 13 amino acids. The germline V gene has CDR1 LNHNV and CDR2 YYDKDF (reference sequence). The CDR3 DNA sequence: TGTGCCACCAGCGGCTCTGGGGGCACTGAAGCTTTCTTT. This translates into CATSGSGGTEAFF.

The sample holds one count of this clone. This chain connects TRBV30 to TRBJ1-1; no firm D call. Germline loops: CDR1 GTSNPN, CDR2 SVGIG (reference sequence). This CDR3 contains 12 residues. V was clipped by 2 bases and J by 2 bases, with 6 bases between them. The CDR3 reads CAWSQRNTEAFF. CDR3 DNA: TGTGCCTGGAGTCAGAGAAACACTGAAGCTTTCTTT. The complete variable domain, with remaining parts taken from reference TRBV30 and TRBJ1-1, reads SQTIHQWPATLVQPVGSPLSLECTVEGTSNPNLYWYRQAAGRGLQLLFYSVGIGQISSEVPQNLSASRPQDRQFILSSKKLLLSDSGFYLCAWSQRNTEAFFGQGTRLTVV.

The rearrangement uses TRBV19 and TRBJ2-5, with 8 bases identical to TRBD1. The CDR3 length is 13 residues. The trim removed 5 bases at V and 3 bases at J, leaving 2 bases unmatched. Per germline, CDR1 LNHDA and CDR2 SQIVND (reference sequence). CDR3 in DNA: TGTGCCAGTAGTGTGGACAGGGAAGAGACCCAGTACTTC. Translation gives CASSVDREETQYF.

The CDR3: CSVLDRAPNTGELFF. The CDR3 coding sequence is TGCAGCGTACTGGACAGGGCCCCGAACACCGGGGAGCTGTTTTTT. V and J are TRBV29-1 and TRBJ2-2; TRBD1 aligns across 8 bases. Germline CDR1 reads SQVTM; CDR2 reads ANQGSEA. With V trimmed by 6 bases and J by 0 bases, 6 bases remained unmatched. This CDR3 is built from 15 residues.

The rearrangement uses TRBV7-2 and TRBJ2-3, with 11 bases identical to TRBD2. V shed 4 bases and J 7 bases; nucleotides not matched to a gene: 10. The CDR3 totals 16 residues. The germline CDR1 and CDR2 sequences are SGHTA and FQGNSA. Here the CDR3 DNA reads TGTGCCAGCAGCTCTCAATTAGCGGGAGGGCGGTATACGCAGTATTTT. As protein: CASSSQLAGGRYTQYF.

In this sample, this clone turned up a few times. The V gene is TRBV30, the J gene TRBJ2-3; TRBD2 matches at 7 bases. This CDR3 comprises 15 residues. J lost 1 base, V lost 6 bases, and 10 bases had no gene match. CDR1 is GTSNPN, CDR2 SVGIG, per germline (reference sequence). The CDR3 spells CACLLSGMGTDTQYF. The CDR3 coding sequence is TGTGCCTGTTTGCTGAGCGGGATGGGCACAGATACGCAGTATTTT. Full variable domain (remainder filled in from reference TRBV30 and TRBJ2-3): SQTIHQWPATLVQPVGSPLSLECTVEGTSNPNLYWYRQAAGRGLQLLFYSVGIGQISSEVPQNLSASRPQDRQFILSSKKLLLSDSGFYLCACLLSGMGTDTQYFGPGTRLTVL.

The chain links TRBV28 to TRBJ2-7; 9 bases map to TRBD1. The CDR3 contains 15 residues. Germline V gene data show CDR1 as MDHEN and CDR2 as SYDVKM. V lost 6 bases to trimming and J lost 0 bases; unmatched junction nucleotides: 6. The CDR3 loop reads CASSAGQGFSYEQYV. The CDR3 bases are TGTGCCAGCAGCGCCGGACAGGGGTTCTCCTACGAGCAGTACGTC.

This clone was seen only a few times. The CDR3 nucleotides are TGTGCCAGCAGTACCCAGGAGAGGGAAAAACTGTTTTTT. Translation: CASSTQEREKLFF. This sequence joins TRBV28 and TRBJ1-4; D unclear. The CDR3 is 13 residues long. V was trimmed by 5 bases and J by 8 bases, leaving 12 bases between them. Germline CDR1 is MDHEN and CDR2 is SYDVKM.

Only a few counts were recorded for this clone. The chain recombines TRBV27 with TRBJ1-2; no clear D. V was cut by 0 bases and J by 5 bases, with 10 bases left in between. The CDR3 contains 14 residues. In germline, CDR1 is MNHEY, CDR2 SMNVEV (reference sequence). CDR3 in amino acids: CASSLSYREYGYTF. Here the CDR3 DNA reads TGTGCCAGCAGTTTATCGTACAGAGAATATGGCTACACCTTC.

The chain recombines TRBV4-3 with TRBJ1-6, with TRBD1 as a possible D gene (5 bases). Germline CDR1 LGHNA, CDR2 YSLEER. The CDR3 extends over 15 amino acids. Deletions cut 4 bases from V and 6 bases from J, with 13 bases between. The CDR3 spells CASSPNPGGNSPLHF. The CDR3 nucleotides are TGCGCCAGCAGCCCGAACCCCGGGGGTAATTCACCCCTCCACTTT.

This clone appeared once. The V gene is TRBV11-2, the J gene TRBJ2-5, with D tentatively TRBD1 (5 bases). In germline, CDR1 is SGHAT, CDR2 FQNNGV. The CDR3 length is 15 residues. Trimming stripped 2 bases from V and 1 base from J, with 11 bases between. CDR3: CASSLQGPPQETQYF. The CDR3 bases are TGTGCCAGCAGCTTACAGGGTCCACCCCAAGAGACCCAGTACTTC.

This clone turned up a few times. The chain recombines TRBV7-7 with TRBJ2-2; D uncertain. Germline V gene sequence: CDR1 SSHAT, CDR2 FNYEAQ (reference sequence). CDR3 length: 15 amino acids. With 5 bases removed from V and 6 bases from J, the gap between germline ends came to 16 bases. The CDR3 loop reads CASSQGYAWSGELFF. Here the CDR3 DNA reads TGTGCCAGCAGCCAAGGTTATGCGTGGTCCGGGGAGCTGTTTTTT.

This chain connects TRBV7-9 to TRBJ2-5; 10 bases agree with TRBD2. V lost 5 bases, J lost 13 bases, and 13 bases stayed unmatched. The CDR3 totals 14 residues. Germline CDR1 is SEHNR and CDR2 is FQNEAQ (reference sequence). The CDR3 spells CASSDGTSATNMYF. CDR3 nucleotides: TGTGCCAGCAGCGACGGGACTAGCGCCACTAACATGTACTTC.

This clone has more than one count but fewer than ten. The rearrangement uses TRBV29-1 and TRBJ1-1; the D is unclear. The CDR3 totals 14 residues. The V gene's germline CDR1 is SQVTM and CDR2 ANQGSEA. V shed 5 bases and J shed 0 bases, with 13 bases lying between them. The DNA of the CDR3 is TGCAGCGTTCATCGACAAGCCATGAACACTGAAGCTTTCTTT. It translates to CSVHRQAMNTEAFF.

CDR3 residues: CASSLMGGSYNEQFF. As DNA, the CDR3 is TGTGCCAGCAGCTTGATGGGCGGCTCCTACAATGAGCAGTTCTTC. V usage is TRBV5-4 and J usage is TRBJ2-1; no firm D call. The germline gives CDR1 SGHNT, CDR2 YYREEE (reference sequence). The CDR3 spans 15 residues. Deletions cut 1 base from V and 0 bases from J, with 8 bases between.

J is TRBJ2-7 and V is TRBV5-1; a weak D match, TRBD2 (5 bases). In germline, CDR1 is SGHRS, CDR2 YFSETQ. The V gene lost 2 bases and the J gene lost 5 bases, with 17 bases spanning the gap. The CDR3 consists of 15 residues. CDR3 sequence (DNA): TGCGCCAGCAGCTTCCGGACTCGGACCCTGGACGAGCAGTACTTC. Protein product: CASSFRTRTLDEQYF.

Turning to this clone: At the DNA level, this CDR3 is encoded by other sequences in the same sample as well. The genes are TRBV7-9 and TRBJ2-7, with no clear D. This CDR3 has 11 amino acids. The ends were cut back, 0 bases at V and 7 bases at J, with 4 bases in the middle. The germline V gene encodes CDR1 SEHNR and CDR2 FQNEAQ (reference sequence). Written as DNA, the CDR3 is TGTGCCAGCAGCTTAGCGTGGGAGCAGTACTTC. Its translation is CASSLAWEQYF. Variable domain in full (rest from reference TRBV7-9 and TRBJ2-7): DTGVSQNPRHKITKRGQNVTFRCDPISEHNRLYWYRQTLGQGPEFLTYFQNEAQLEKSRLLSDRFSAERPKGSFSTLEIQRTEQGDSAMYLCASSLAWEQYFGPGTRLTVT.

V is TRBV11-2 and J is TRBJ2-5; TRBD1 matches at 8 bases. This CDR3 comprises 11 residues. V lost 4 bases to trimming and J lost 13 bases; unmatched junction nucleotides: 5. Germline assignment: CDR1 SGHAT and CDR2 FQNNGV. Here the CDR3 DNA reads TGTGCCAGCAGCTACGGACAGGGTTGGTACTTC. Translation: CASSYGQGWYF.

This clone was found a few times. The chain uses TRBV15 and TRBJ2-5, with D unclear. Germline V gene data show CDR1 as LNHNV and CDR2 as YYDKDF (reference sequence). V lost 2 bases to trimming and J lost 5 bases, with 12 bases between them. The CDR3 is 14 residues long. The CDR3 loop reads CATSRFVKQETQYF. The CDR3 nucleotides are TGTGCCACCAGCAGATTCGTCAAGCAGGAGACCCAGTACTTC.

The chain has TRBV7-2 and TRBJ2-3; 12 positions agree with TRBD1. Germline-derived CDR1 and CDR2 are SGHTA and FQGNSA. Unmatched junction bases numbered 3, after V lost 0 bases and J lost 5 bases. The CDR3 totals 16 residues. The chain's CDR3 is CASSLAGTGGVDTQYF. In nucleotides, the CDR3 is TGTGCCAGCAGCTTAGCTGGGACAGGGGGCGTAGATACGCAGTATTTT.

The chain's CDR3 is CASSYSTRTDTQYF. The CDR3 DNA is TGTGCCAGCAGTTACAGTACGCGGACAGATACGCAGTATTTT. The V call is TRBV2, the J call TRBJ2-3; D unclear. Germline V lookup: CDR1 SNHLY, CDR2 FYNNEI. The CDR3 runs to 14 residues. V lost 5 bases to trimming and J lost 3 bases, with 12 bases between them. Looking up the rest from reference TRBV2 and TRBJ2-3 gives the full variable domain: EPEVTQTPSHQVTQMGQEVILRCVPISNHLYFYWYRQILGQKVEFLVSFYNNEISEKSEIFDDQFSVERPDGSNFTLKIRSTKLEDSAMYFCASSYSTRTDTQYFGPGTRLTVL.

A word on this clone: Being one base from a much bigger clone, this may be a read error. The same CDR3 also results from other DNA sequences found in this sample. The chain uses TRBV29-1 and TRBJ2-5, with TRBD1 as a possible D gene (5 bases). The CDR3 extends over 15 amino acids. Germline V lookup: CDR1 SQVTM, CDR2 ANQGSEA. V was shortened by 6 bases and J by 5 bases, with 22 bases between the two germline ends. The DNA for the CDR3 is TGCAGCGTCGTATTGGGGCACAGGCAAAGGGAGACCCAGTACTTC. It translates to CSVVLGHRQRETQYF.

The gene calls are TRBV6-5 and TRBJ2-1; 8 bases match TRBD2. The CDR3 contains 13 residues. V shed 4 bases and J 4 bases; nucleotides not matched to a gene: 0. Germline V lookup: CDR1 MNHEY, CDR2 SVGAGI. As DNA, the CDR3 is TGTGCCAGCAGTTTAGCGGGGTACAATGAGCAGTTCTTC. This codes for CASSLAGYNEQFF.

This clone was recorded many times. The chain combines TRBV25-1 with TRBJ2-5; no reliable D call. The CDR3 is 11 amino acids. Per germline, CDR1 MGHDK and CDR2 SYGVNS. V was trimmed by 0 bases and J by 7 bases, leaving 3 bases between them. The CDR3 reads CASSEYRTQYF. The CDR3 coding sequence is TGTGCCAGCAGTGAATATAGGACCCAGTACTTC.

CDR3: CASSPEVANVLTF. CDR3 DNA sequence: TGTGCCAGCAGTCCGGAGGTGGCCAACGTCCTGACTTTC. The V gene is TRBV2, the J gene TRBJ2-6; tentatively, D is TRBD2 (5 bases). Germline V gene data show CDR1 as SNHLY and CDR2 as FYNNEI. Trimming took off 5 bases at V and 6 bases at J, with 8 bases between the two ends. The length of the CDR3 is 13 residues.

This clone was observed a handful of times. CDR3 sequence (DNA): TGTGCCAGCAGCTTAAACCCTAGCAATCAGCCCCAGCATTTT. Translation: CASSLNPSNQPQHF. This chain uses TRBV7-2 with TRBJ1-5; D call uncertain. This CDR3 spans 14 amino acids. Trimming took 2 bases from V and 0 from J, leaving 5 bases between them. Germline CDR1 reads SGHTA; CDR2 reads FQGNSA. The full variable domain, in which reference TRBV7-2 and TRBJ1-5 provide the parts outside the CDR3, is GAGVSQSPSNKVTEKGKDVELRCDPISGHTALYWYRQSLGQGLEFLIYFQGNSAPDKSGLPSDRFSAERTGGSVSTLTIQRTQQEDSAVYLCASSLNPSNQPQHFGDGTRLSIL.

There are a few counts of this clone. This sequence joins TRBV18 and TRBJ2-7, with unresolved D. Germline-derived CDR1 and CDR2 are KGHSH and LQKENI. The V and J ends lost 1 base and 1 base respectively, with 8 bases between them. The CDR3 loop spans 14 amino acids. The CDR3: CASSPREESYEQYF. CDR3 DNA sequence: TGTGCCAGCTCACCACGGGAAGAATCCTACGAGCAGTACTTC.

The gene calls are TRBV2 and TRBJ1-1; D unclear. The CDR3 covers 13 residues. With 4 bases removed from V and 1 base from J, the gap between germline ends came to 7 bases. The germline gives CDR1 SNHLY, CDR2 FYNNEI. In nucleotides, the CDR3 is TGTGCCAGCAGTGGAGAGAGGAACACTGAAGCTTTCTTT. Translated, it gives CASSGERNTEAFF. Complete variable domain (other parts from reference TRBV2 and TRBJ1-1): EPEVTQTPSHQVTQMGQEVILRCVPISNHLYFYWYRQILGQKVEFLVSFYNNEISEKSEIFDDQFSVERPDGSNFTLKIRSTKLEDSAMYFCASSGERNTEAFFGQGTRLTVV.

This clone was seen a handful of times. The CDR3 sequence is CASSDWLAGGDEQFF. The CDR3 DNA is TGTGCCAGCAGTGATTGGCTAGCGGGTGGCGATGAGCAGTTCTTC. This chain links TRBV2 with TRBJ2-1; TRBD2 aligns across 8 bases. The V and J ends lost 3 bases and 8 bases, in that order; junction bases with no gene match: 9. Germline V lookup: CDR1 SNHLY, CDR2 FYNNEI. This CDR3 contains 15 residues.